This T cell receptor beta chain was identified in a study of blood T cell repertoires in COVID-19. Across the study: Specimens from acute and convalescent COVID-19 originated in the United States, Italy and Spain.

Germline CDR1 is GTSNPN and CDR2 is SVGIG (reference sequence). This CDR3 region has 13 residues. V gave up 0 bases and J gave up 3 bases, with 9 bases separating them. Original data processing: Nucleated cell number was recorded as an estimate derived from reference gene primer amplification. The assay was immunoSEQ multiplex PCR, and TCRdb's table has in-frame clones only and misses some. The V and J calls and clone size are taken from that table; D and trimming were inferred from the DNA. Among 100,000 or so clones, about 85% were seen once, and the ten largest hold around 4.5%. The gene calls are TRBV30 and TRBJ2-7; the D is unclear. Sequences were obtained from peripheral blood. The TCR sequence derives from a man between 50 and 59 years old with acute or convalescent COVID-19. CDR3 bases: TGTGCCTGGAGTGTAAATCAGGACTACGAGCAGTACTTC. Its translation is CAWSVNQDYEQYF.